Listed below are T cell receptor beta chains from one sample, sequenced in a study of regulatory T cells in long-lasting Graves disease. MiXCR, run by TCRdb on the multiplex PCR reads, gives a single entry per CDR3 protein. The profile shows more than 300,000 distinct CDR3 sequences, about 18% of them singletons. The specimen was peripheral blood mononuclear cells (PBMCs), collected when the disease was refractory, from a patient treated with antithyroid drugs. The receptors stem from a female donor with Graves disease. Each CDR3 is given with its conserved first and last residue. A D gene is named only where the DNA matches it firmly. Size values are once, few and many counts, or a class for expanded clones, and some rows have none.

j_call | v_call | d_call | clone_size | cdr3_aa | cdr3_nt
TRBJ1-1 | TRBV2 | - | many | CASSDTAGENTEAFF | TGTGCCAGCAGTGACACCGCCGGAGAGAACACTGAAGCTTTCTTT
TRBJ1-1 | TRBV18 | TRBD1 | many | CASSPLGTGEAFF | TGTGCCAGCTCACCACTAGGGACAGGTGAAGCTTTCTTT
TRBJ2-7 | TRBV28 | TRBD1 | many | CASSVRQGYEQYF | TGTGCCAGCAGCGTCCGACAGGGCTACGAGCAGTACTTC
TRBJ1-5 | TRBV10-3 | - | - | CAIKGGFNQPQHF | TGTGCCATCAAGGGAGGGTTCAATCAGCCCCAGCATTTT
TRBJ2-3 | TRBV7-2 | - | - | CASSLVGGRTDTQYF | TGTGCCAGCAGCTTAGTTGGGGGCCGCACAGATACGCAGTATTTT
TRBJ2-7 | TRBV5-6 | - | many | CASSLGADRGFHEQYF | TGTGCCAGCAGCTTGGGAGCGGATCGCGGTTTCCACGAGCAGTACTTC
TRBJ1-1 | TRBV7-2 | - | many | CASSLTINMNTEAFF | TGTGCCAGCAGCTTAACCATCAACATGAACACTGAAGCTTTCTTT
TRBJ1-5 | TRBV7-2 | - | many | CASSLGLGQPQHF | TGTGCCAGCAGCTTAGGTCTAGGGCAGCCCCAGCATTTT
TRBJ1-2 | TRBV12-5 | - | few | CASGLAQNYGYTF | TGTGCTAGTGGTTTGGCACAGAACTATGGCTACACCTTC
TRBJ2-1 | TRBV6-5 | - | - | CASSYSGPNEQFF | TGTGCCAGCAGTTACTCAGGGCCCAATGAGCAGTTCTTC
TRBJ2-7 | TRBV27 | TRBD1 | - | CASRDRVSYEQYF | TGTGCCAGCCGGGACAGGGTCTCCTACGAGCAGTACTTC
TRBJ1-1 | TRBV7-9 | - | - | CASSLAGELYTEAFF | TGTGCCAGCAGCTTAGCGGGGGAATTGTACACTGAAGCTTTCTTT
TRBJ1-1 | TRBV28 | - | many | CASSSPGRETEAFF | TGTGCCAGCAGTTCCCCGGGACGGGAAACTGAAGCTTTCTTT
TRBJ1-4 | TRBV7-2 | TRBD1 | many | CASSRDRGPGGGEKLFF | TGTGCCAGCAGCCGGGACAGGGGGCCTGGGGGAGGAGAAAAACTGTTTTTT
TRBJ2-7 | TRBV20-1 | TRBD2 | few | CSARDSGRNSYEQYF | TGCAGTGCTAGAGATAGCGGGAGGAACTCCTACGAGCAGTACTTC
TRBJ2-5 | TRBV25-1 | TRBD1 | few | CASSEEGGAGETQYF | TGTGCCAGCAGTGAGGAAGGGGGCGCGGGAGAGACCCAGTACTTC
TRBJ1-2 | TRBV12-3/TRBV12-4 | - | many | CASSGIRGGDYGYTF | TGTGCCAGCAGTGGAATCAGGGGAGGAGACTATGGCTACACCTTC
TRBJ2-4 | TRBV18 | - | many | CASSPGTPKNIQYF | TGTGCCAGCTCACCAGGGACACCTAAAAACATTCAGTACTTC
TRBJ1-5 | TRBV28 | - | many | CASSSRNQPQHF | TGTGCCAGCAGCTCTAGAAATCAGCCCCAGCATTTT
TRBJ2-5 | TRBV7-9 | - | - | CASSSPRQGRGETQYF | TGTGCCAGCAGCTCTCCCCGGCAGGGCCGGGGGGAGACCCAGTACTTC
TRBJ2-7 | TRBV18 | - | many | CASSPRQDYEQYF | TGTGCCAGCTCACCACGACAGGACTACGAGCAGTACTTC
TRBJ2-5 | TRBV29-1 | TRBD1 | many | CSVRTGGQETQYF | TGCAGCGTTAGGACAGGGGGGCAAGAGACCCAGTACTTC